Listed below are T cell receptor beta chains from one sample, sequenced in a study of blood T cell repertoires in COVID-19. Using immunoSEQ multiplex PCR, the repertoire was profiled, and TCRdb retains in-frame clones only, with some absent. The repertoire consists of 400,000 or so clones, with 70% to 90% occurring once and the leading ten covering roughly 3.1%. Sequencing was performed on peripheral blood. All receptors come from a human donor in a cohort sampled during active COVID-19. Both conserved end residues are part of each CDR3. The D gene is left open where the match is weak. Part of the rows lack a size; the others show once, few, many or a class for expanded clones.

>TRBV30|TRBJ2-1|TRBD2|NA
TGTGCCTGGAGTGAAAGGTCTAGCGGGACCTACAATGAGCAGTTCTTC
CAWSERSSGTYNEQFF
>TRBV4-2|TRBJ2-7|NA|few
TGTGCCAGCAGCCAACTCAGGGGACTAACCTACGAGCAGTACTTC
CASSQLRGLTYEQYF
>TRBV3-1/TRBV3-2|TRBJ2-3|NA|NA
TGTGCCAGCAGCCCCAGATTGGGAGAGATAGATACGCAGTATTTT
CASSPRLGEIDTQYF
>TRBV7-9|TRBJ2-3|NA|NA
TGTGCCAGCAGCCCAGGCCGAAGCACAGATACGCAGTATTTT
CASSPGRSTDTQYF
>TRBV28|TRBJ2-7|TRBD1|NA
TGTGCCAGCAATCCCAACAGGGGGCTCGAGCAGTACTTC
CASNPNRGLEQYF
>TRBV18|TRBJ2-5|NA|once
TGTGCCAGCTTTAACAGGGTAGGACACGGAAGAGAGACCCAGTACTTC
CASFNRVGHGRETQYF
>TRBV6-6|TRBJ2-2|NA|NA
TGTGCCAGCAGCTCGACAGAGAACACCGGGGAGCTGTTTTTT
CASSSTENTGELFF
>TRBV6-4|TRBJ2-7|TRBD2|NA
TGTGCCAGCAGTGCGTCGACTAGCGGGAGAGGTAAGTCCTACGAGCAGTACTTC
CASSASTSGRGKSYEQYF
>TRBV4-1|TRBJ2-7|NA|NA
TGCGCCAGCAGCCAAGACCAGGGTACCTACGAGCAGTACTTC
CASSQDQGTYEQYF
>TRBV19|TRBJ2-3|TRBD1|once
TGTGCCAGTAGTATCGGTGGACAGGCTAGGGCAGATACGCAGTATTTT
CASSIGGQARADTQYF
>TRBV6-5|TRBJ1-2|NA|few
TGTGCCAGCAGTAGTGGACAGCGCTATGGCTACACCTTC
CASSSGQRYGYTF
>TRBV6-1|TRBJ1-1|NA|NA
TGTGCCAGCAGTGAAGCCCTAGGGAACACTGAAGCTTTCTTT
CASSEALGNTEAFF
>TRBV5-1|TRBJ2-7|TRBD1|once
TGCGCCAGCAGCTTGGCCTCAATGCGGGACAGGGGGCACGAGCAGTACTTC
CASSLASMRDRGHEQYF
>TRBV5-4|TRBJ1-1|NA|NA
TGTGCCAGCGCACAGGGTAACATGAACACTGAAGCTTTCTTT
CASAQGNMNTEAFF
>TRBV6-5|TRBJ2-7|TRBD1|NA
TGTGCCAGCAGCCGGGGACAGGGTTATCACGAGCAGTACTTC
CASSRGQGYHEQYF
>TRBV7-3|TRBJ2-1|TRBD2|NA
TGTGCCAGCAGCTACCAAGCGGGGGAGGGCAATGAGCAGTTCTTC
CASSYQAGEGNEQFF
>TRBV2|TRBJ2-5|TRBD1|NA
TGTGCCAGCAGTGAGGCAGGGGGACGTGAAGAGACCCAGTACTTC
CASSEAGGREETQYF
>TRBV24-1|TRBJ2-5|TRBD2|NA
TGTGCCACCAGTGGCCTCGCGGGGGGCGAGGAGACCCAGTACTTC
CATSGLAGGEETQYF
>TRBV7-3|TRBJ1-6|NA|NA
TGTGCCAGCAGCTCCCTGGGGGGATCACCCCTCCACTTT
CASSSLGGSPLHF
>TRBV7-8|TRBJ2-7|TRBD1|NA
TGTGCCAGCAGCTCCGGGACAGGGATATCCTGGAGCTCCTACGAGCAGTACTTC
CASSSGTGISWSSYEQYF
>TRBV15|TRBJ2-7|NA|once
TGTGCCACCAGCAGAGATACTCGGCCGGACAAGGCCTACGAGCAGTACTTC
CATSRDTRPDKAYEQYF
>TRBV6-1|TRBJ2-7|NA|once
TGTGCCAGCAGTGAATACAACGAGCAGTACTTC
CASSEYNEQYF
>TRBV30|TRBJ1-2|NA|NA
TGTGCCTGGAGTGTAGATTACGAAGGAGAAGGCTACACCTTC
CAWSVDYEGEGYTF
>TRBV27|TRBJ1-1|TRBD1|NA
TGTGCCAGCAGTTTAAAGACAGGGGTGCCCACTGAAGCTTTCTTT
CASSLKTGVPTEAFF
>TRBV7-9|TRBJ2-5|TRBD1|NA
TGTGCCAGCAGCTTAGGGACAGGAAATCAAGAGACCCAGTACTTC
CASSLGTGNQETQYF
>TRBV5-1|TRBJ2-2|TRBD1|NA
TGCGCCAGCAGCCCCCGGACAGGGGACACCGGGGAGCTGTTTTTT
CASSPRTGDTGELFF